This T cell receptor beta chain was recovered during a study of Graves' ophthalmopathy and Graves' hyperthyroidism. The sample holds one count of this clonotype. Its antigen remains unidentified. Study findings and constraints: Appearing in blood as well were most expanded thyroid clonotypes above 0.001 frequency.

With 11 bases removed from V and 0 bases from J, the gap between germline ends came to 11 bases. The CDR3 has 13 amino acids. Germline CDR1 SNHLY, CDR2 FYNNEI. The authors amplified TCR beta CDR3 regions, and they did so from RNA transcripts for repertoire sequencing. After a first-round RT-PCR with HTBI primers, a second-round multiplex PCR was run. A single record per CDR3 protein comes from TCRdb applying MiXCR to the multiplex PCR reads. The data contain roughly 700,000 distinct CDR3 sequences, 35% to 50% of them singletons. Disease in donors with ophthalmopathy had moderate-to-severe activity, CAS ≥3, NOSPECS ≥4 and under 3 months' duration. Certain patients were not enrolled. These were patients with other autoimmune diseases, uncontrolled infections, pregnancy or lactation. Clinical symptoms, serum thyroxine, TRAb, thyroid ultrasound and orbital computed tomography were relied on for diagnosis.

This rearrangement joins TRBV2 to TRBJ1-5; D gene ambiguous. The receptor was isolated from an adult man with Graves' ophthalmopathy. Sequencing was done on a sample of peripheral blood. DNA of the CDR3: TGTGCCCAGCGGGGTAATAGCAATCAGCCCCAGCATTTT. Residues: CAQRGNSNQPQHF.